Below, 14 T cell receptor beta chains from the same sample are listed, as sequenced in a study of identical twins. TCRdb independently ran MiXCR on the 5' RACE reads; one entry per CDR3 protein. This repertoire shows 1.5 million to 2 million distinct CDR3 sequences, 25% to 35% found once; its top ten account for over 0.25%. Sequenced input: cord blood. Every receptor here comes from a newborn girl in good health.

This clonotype was counted only a few times. The J gene is TRBJ1-1, the V gene TRBV5-1, with D perhaps TRBD1 (5 bases). V was cut by 3 bases and J by 3 bases, with 15 bases left in between. Germline V gives CDR1 SGHRS, CDR2 YFSETQ. This CDR3 has 15 amino acids. The CDR3, as DNA: TGCGCCAGCAGCTGGGGGACCGCTATGGACACTGAAGCTTTCTTT. Its protein is CASSWGTAMDTEAFF. The full variable domain, rest sourced from reference TRBV5-1 and TRBJ1-1, is KAGVTQTPRYLIKTRGQQVTLSCSPISGHRSVSWYQQTPGQGLQFLFEYFSETQRNKGNFPGRFSGRQFSNSRSEMNVSTLELGDSALYLCASSWGTAMDTEAFFGQGTRLTVV.

The CDR3 sequence: CATSDAGTGVQPQHF. The CDR3 DNA reads as TGTGCCACCAGTGATGCCGGGACAGGGGTTCAGCCCCAGCATTTT. This chain links TRBV24-1 with TRBJ1-5; TRBD1 agrees at 10 bases. The CDR3 is made up of 15 amino acids. Trimming at V came to 3 bases and at J to 6 bases, leaving 4 bases not matched to a gene. Per germline, CDR1 KGHDR and CDR2 SFDVKD.

The V call is TRBV4-1, the J call TRBJ2-4, with 12 nucleotides matching TRBD2. The DNA end lines up better with TRBJ2-7; the J call may be wrong. Germline V gene data show CDR1 as MGHRA and CDR2 as YSYEKL. The CDR3 runs to 17 residues. Here the CDR3 reads CASSQASGRASEYEQYF. The CDR3 bases are TGCGCCAGCAGCCAAGCTAGCGGGAGGGCCTCAGAGTACGAGCAGTACTTC.

The rearrangement uses TRBV6-1 and TRBJ2-7; 7 bases align to TRBD1. The CDR3 totals 15 residues. V gave up 2 bases and J gave up 5 bases; unmatched junction bases: 9. Germline V gene lookup returns CDR1 MNHNS and CDR2 SASEGT. CDR3 residues: CASSEYIGGRNEQYF. The CDR3 bases are TGTGCCAGCAGTGAATACATAGGGGGCAGGAACGAGCAGTACTTC.

Points on this clonotype: A read error may explain this, as a much larger clone is one base away. The chain carries TRBV28 and TRBJ2-5; D assignment may be TRBD1 or TRBD2 (5 bases each). Germline lookup yields CDR1 MDHEN and CDR2 SYDVKM. The V gene lost 5 bases and the J gene lost 11 bases, with 24 bases spanning the gap. The CDR3 is 15 residues long. The CDR3 nucleotides are TGTGCCAGCAGTAGACCCAGGGCCGTCGGGAATGAGCAGTACTTC. Translated, it gives CASSRPRAVGNEQYF.

This clonotype occurred a few times. This sequence joins TRBV29-1 and TRBJ2-3; 7 nucleotides align to TRBD1. Germline values: CDR1 SQVTM, CDR2 ANQGSEA. V gave up 2 bases and J gave up 0 bases; unmatched junction bases: 8. This CDR3 spans 16 amino acids. The CDR3 DNA is TGCAGCGTTGAACTAATCTGGGACAGAAGCACAGATACGCAGTATTTT. Amino acid sequence: CSVELIWDRSTDTQYF.

The gene calls are TRBV4-1 and TRBJ1-5, with 8 positions matching TRBD1. V dropped 6 bases and J dropped 7; count of bases not matched to a gene: 11. Germline values: CDR1 MGHRA, CDR2 YSYEKL. The length of the CDR3 is 15 residues. For the CDR3, the DNA is TGCGCCAGCAGGGATACCTCAGGGGGCTGGCAGCCCCAGCATTTT. Translated, it gives CASRDTSGGWQPQHF.

This clonotype showed up just a few times. The chain carries TRBV4-2 and TRBJ2-5, with 7 bases fitting TRBD2. Trimming took 4 bases from V and 5 from J; bases not matched to a gene: 10. The CDR3 is made up of 15 amino acids. Germline V gives CDR1 LGHNA, CDR2 YNFKEQ. CDR3 protein: CASSPTSLRDETQYF. The CDR3, as DNA: TGTGCCAGCAGCCCGACTAGCCTTAGGGATGAGACCCAGTACTTC.

In its sample, this clonotype was seen once. The chain links TRBV11-2 to TRBJ2-7; TRBD2 matches at 11 bases. Germline loops: CDR1 SGHAT, CDR2 FQNNGV. Unmatched junction bases numbered 5, after V lost 0 bases and J lost 7 bases. This CDR3 region has 15 residues. The CDR3 DNA follows: TGTGCCAGCAGCTTAGATCGACTAGCGGGGAATGAGCAGTACTTC. Translation gives CASSLDRLAGNEQYF. The variable domain in full, with the rest retrieved from reference TRBV11-2 and TRBJ2-7, is EAGVAQSPRYKIIEKRQSVAFWCNPISGHATLYWYQQILGQGPKLLIQFQNNGVVDDSQLPKDRFSAERLKGVDSTLKIQPAKLEDSAVYLCASSLDRLAGNEQYFGPGTRLTVT.

This clonotype was detected a few times. This sequence joins TRBV20-1 and TRBJ2-7; possible D gene TRBD2, 5 bases. CDR1 DFQATT and CDR2 SNEGSKA come from the germline V gene (reference sequence). Trimming removed 3 bases from V and 0 bases from J, with 18 bases in between. This CDR3 comprises 16 residues. CDR3 in amino acids: CSARRPGLHSSYEQYF. The CDR3, as DNA: TGCAGTGCTAGGAGGCCCGGACTGCACAGCTCCTACGAGCAGTACTTC.

Worth noting for this clonotype: Given a much more abundant clone one base away, this may be a read error. CDR3 sequence: CARRDTEAFF. The CDR3 region has the DNA TGTGCCAGAAGGGACACTGAAGCTTTCTTT. The chain carries TRBV2 and TRBJ1-1; no firm D call. Germline loops: CDR1 SNHLY, CDR2 FYNNEI. CDR3 length: 10 amino acids. Deletions cut 9 bases from V and 3 bases from J, with 5 bases between.

This chain joins TRBV2 and TRBJ2-1; D is possibly TRBD2 (7 bases). V was cut by 2 bases and J by 0 bases, with 17 bases left in between. This CDR3 is built from 18 residues. Germline CDR1 is SNHLY and CDR2 is FYNNEI. Here the CDR3 DNA reads TGTGCCAGCAGTGAACGTATCGGGGGGCGCAGCTCCTACAATGAGCAGTTCTTC. The encoded protein is CASSERIGGRSSYNEQFF.

The V and J genes are TRBV20-1 and TRBJ2-5, with no clear D. The V and J ends lost 2 bases and 11 bases respectively, with 21 bases between them. The CDR3 runs 14 residues. Germline assignment: CDR1 DFQATT and CDR2 SNEGSKA (reference sequence). The CDR3 region has the DNA TGCAGTGCTAGACCCCTAAGTAGAGGCGATGAGCAGTACTTC. Translating it yields CSARPLSRGDEQYF.

This clonotype came up a few times. The rearrangement uses TRBV6-6 and TRBJ2-7, with TRBD2 identical over 10 bases. The germline gives CDR1 MNHNY, CDR2 SVGAGI (reference sequence). V gave up 5 bases and J gave up 5 bases; unmatched junction bases: 3. CDR3 length equals 13 residues. In DNA, the CDR3 is TGTGCCAGCAGTCCTAGCGGGGGCCACGAGCAGTACTTC. Amino acids: CASSPSGGHEQYF.